This record looks at one T cell receptor (beta chain) sequence and its context. Its antigen remains unidentified. CDR1 and CDR2 from the germline V gene are SGHRS and YFSETQ. The CDR3 sequence is 15 residues long. V lost 2 bases and J lost 0, with 12 bases in between. This entry is derived from a study of T-cell memory formation after mild COVID-19. TCRdb reanalysed the 5' RACE reads using MiXCR and keeps one entry per CDR3 protein. This table has under 600,000 distinct CDR3 sequences, less than 25% appearing once. Study conclusions and caveats: The appearance of some responding clones in pre-infection memory suggested that cross-reactive memory joined.

The clonotype was recovered from an adult woman who had mild COVID-19 (a few samples of this study predate the infection). Cell type and time point are not known. The chain carries TRBV5-1 and TRBJ2-7, with D perhaps assigned TRBD1 or TRBD2 (5 bases each). Sequenced input: PBMCs or a T cell subset sorted from them (not recorded which). CDR3 protein: CASSLGTESSYEQYF. Written as DNA, the CDR3 is TGCGCCAGCAGCTTAGGGACGGAGAGCTCCTACGAGCAGTACTTC.